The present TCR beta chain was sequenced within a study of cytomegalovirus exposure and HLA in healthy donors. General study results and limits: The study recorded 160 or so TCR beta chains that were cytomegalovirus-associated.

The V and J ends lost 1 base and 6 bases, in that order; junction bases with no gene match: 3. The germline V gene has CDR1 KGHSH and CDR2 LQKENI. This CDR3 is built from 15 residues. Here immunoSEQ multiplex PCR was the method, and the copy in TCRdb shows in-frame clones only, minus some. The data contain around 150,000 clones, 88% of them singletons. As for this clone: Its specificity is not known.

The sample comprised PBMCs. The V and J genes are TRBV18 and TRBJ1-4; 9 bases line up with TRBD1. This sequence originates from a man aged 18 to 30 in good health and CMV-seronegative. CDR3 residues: CASSPRGQGDEKLFF. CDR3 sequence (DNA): TGTGCCAGCTCACCACGGGGACAGGGCGATGAAAAACTGTTTTTT.